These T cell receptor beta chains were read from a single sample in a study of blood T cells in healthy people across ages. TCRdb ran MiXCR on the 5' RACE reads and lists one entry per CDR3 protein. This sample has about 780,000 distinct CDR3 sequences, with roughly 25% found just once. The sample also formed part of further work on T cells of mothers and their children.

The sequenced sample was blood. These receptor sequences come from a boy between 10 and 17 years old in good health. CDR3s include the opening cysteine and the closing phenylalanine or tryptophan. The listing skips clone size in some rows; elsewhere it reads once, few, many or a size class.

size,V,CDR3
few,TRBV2,CASSDSGLAGAQETQYF
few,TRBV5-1,CASSRLAGPGTDTQYF
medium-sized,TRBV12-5,CASGLSSLAETQYF
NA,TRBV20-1,CSATWTGAGSYEQYF
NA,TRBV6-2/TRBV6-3,CASRLTGGNQPQHF
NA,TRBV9,CASSPKPGLSIGIQYF
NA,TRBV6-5,CASSYSDRTGFDGGTKNIQYF
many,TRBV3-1,CASSPTLRDEKLFF
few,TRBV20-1,CSAPGDGYYEQYF
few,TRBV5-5,CASSPLQTLTYEQYF
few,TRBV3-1,CASSQTQRGRQETQYF
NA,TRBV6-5,CASSYLGEAYGYTF
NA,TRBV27,CASSLYGTSGSYEQYF
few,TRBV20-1,CSARDVGNTGELFF
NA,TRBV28,CASSTPIVGLTNYGYTF
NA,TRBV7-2,CASSSNDRVSYGYTF
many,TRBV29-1,CSVGGSYEQYF
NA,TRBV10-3,CAISALGQAPNTEAFF
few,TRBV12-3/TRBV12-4,CASTLNHRASRETQYF
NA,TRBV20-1,CSARAANKNTEAFF
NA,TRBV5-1,CASSLDGGSNQPQHF
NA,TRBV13,CASGQAGGAFF
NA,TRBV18,CASSPEPISTDTQYF
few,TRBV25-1,CASSETSETQYF
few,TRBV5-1,CASSSPVPGELFF
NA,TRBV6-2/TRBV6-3,CASSTLSSVPTDTQYF
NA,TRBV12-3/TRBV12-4,CASSRTGIIDTQYF
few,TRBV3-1,CASSQVSGGAMYNEQFF
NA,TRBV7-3,CASSPRGGPTEQYF
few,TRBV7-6,CASSPSTWGTNEKLFF
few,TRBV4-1,CASSQPTGRNTEAFF
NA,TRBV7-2,CASSLRSGGGPGNTINF
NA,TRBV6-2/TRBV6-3,CASSLGLAVRTGELFF
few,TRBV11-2,CASSLGSAGHMNEQFF
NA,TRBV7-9,CASSLPVLGYNEQFF
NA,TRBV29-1,CSALDRLGTGVHSTEAFF
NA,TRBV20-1,CSARDATSESYNEQFF
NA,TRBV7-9,CASSRAGNAGETQYF
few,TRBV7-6,CASSLGDRPLGYGYTF
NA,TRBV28,CASNKAGKDTDTQYF